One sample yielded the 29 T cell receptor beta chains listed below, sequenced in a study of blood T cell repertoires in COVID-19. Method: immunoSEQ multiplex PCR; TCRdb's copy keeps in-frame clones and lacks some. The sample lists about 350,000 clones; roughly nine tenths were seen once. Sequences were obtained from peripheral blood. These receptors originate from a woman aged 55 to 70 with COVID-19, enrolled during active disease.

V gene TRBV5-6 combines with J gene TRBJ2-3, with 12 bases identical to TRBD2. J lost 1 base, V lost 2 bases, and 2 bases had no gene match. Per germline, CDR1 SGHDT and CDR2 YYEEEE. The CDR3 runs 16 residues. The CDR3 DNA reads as TGTGCCAGCAGCTTTGGACTAGCGGGACGCACAGATACGCAGTATTTT. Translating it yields CASSFGLAGRTDTQYF.

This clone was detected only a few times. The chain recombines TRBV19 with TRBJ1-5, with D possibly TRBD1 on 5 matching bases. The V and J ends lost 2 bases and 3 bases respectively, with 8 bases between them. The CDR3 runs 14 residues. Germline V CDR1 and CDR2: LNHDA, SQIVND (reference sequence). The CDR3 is CASSIKTVNQPQHF. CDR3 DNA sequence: TGTGCCAGTAGTATAAAGACAGTCAATCAGCCCCAGCATTTT.

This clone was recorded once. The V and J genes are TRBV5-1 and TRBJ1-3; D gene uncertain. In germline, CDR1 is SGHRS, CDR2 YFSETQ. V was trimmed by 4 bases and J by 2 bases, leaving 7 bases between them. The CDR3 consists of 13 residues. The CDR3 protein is CASSPFAGNTIYF. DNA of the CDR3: TGCGCCAGCAGCCCCTTTGCTGGAAACACCATATATTTT.

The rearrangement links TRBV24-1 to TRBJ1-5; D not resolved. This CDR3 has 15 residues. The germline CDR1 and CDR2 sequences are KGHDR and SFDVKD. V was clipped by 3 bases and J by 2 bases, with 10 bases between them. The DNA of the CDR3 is TGTGCCACCAGTGATGCGGGGAGCGGCAATCAGCCCCAGCATTTT. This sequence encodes CATSDAGSGNQPQHF.

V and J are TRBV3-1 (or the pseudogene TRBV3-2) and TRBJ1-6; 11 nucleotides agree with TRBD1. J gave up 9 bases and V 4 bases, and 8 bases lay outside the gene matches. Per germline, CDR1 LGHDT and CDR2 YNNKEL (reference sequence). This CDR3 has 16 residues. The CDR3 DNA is TGTGCCAGCAGCCGAGGGACAGGGGGAACGATTTCACCCCTCCACTTT. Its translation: CASSRGTGGTISPLHF.

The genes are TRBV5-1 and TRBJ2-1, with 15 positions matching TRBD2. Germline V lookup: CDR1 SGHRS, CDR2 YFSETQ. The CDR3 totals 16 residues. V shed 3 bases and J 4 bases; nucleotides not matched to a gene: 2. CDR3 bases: TGCGCCAGCAGCTGGACTAGCGGGGGGGCTTACAATGAGCAGTTCTTC. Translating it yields CASSWTSGGAYNEQFF.

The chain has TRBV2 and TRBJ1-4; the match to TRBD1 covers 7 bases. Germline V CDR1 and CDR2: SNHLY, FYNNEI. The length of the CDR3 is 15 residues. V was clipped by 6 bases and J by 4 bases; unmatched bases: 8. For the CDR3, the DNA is TGTGCCAGCAGGGTACCGGGACAGCATAATGAAAAACTGTTTTTT. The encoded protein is CASRVPGQHNEKLFF.

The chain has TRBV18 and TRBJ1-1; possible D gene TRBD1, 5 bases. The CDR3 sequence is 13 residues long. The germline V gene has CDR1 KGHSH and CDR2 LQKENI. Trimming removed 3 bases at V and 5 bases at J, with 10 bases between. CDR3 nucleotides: TGTGCCAGCTCACCGGTACCAGGGACTGAAGCTTTCTTT. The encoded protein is CASSPVPGTEAFF.

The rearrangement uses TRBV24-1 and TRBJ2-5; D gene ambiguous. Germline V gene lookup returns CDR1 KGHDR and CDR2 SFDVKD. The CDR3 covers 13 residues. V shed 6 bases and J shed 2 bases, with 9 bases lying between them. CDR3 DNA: TGTGCCACCAGTCTAGGTAATCAAGAGACCCAGTACTTC. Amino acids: CATSLGNQETQYF.

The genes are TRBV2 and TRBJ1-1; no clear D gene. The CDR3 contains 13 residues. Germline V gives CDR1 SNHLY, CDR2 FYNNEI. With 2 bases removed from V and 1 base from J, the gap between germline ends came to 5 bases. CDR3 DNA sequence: TGTGCCAGCAGTGAACAACAGAACACTGAAGCTTTCTTT. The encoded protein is CASSEQQNTEAFF.

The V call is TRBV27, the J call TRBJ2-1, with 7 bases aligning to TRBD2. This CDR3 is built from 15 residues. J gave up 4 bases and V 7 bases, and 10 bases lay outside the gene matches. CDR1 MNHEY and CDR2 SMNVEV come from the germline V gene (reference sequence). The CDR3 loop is CASNTQSGAYNEQFF. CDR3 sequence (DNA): TGTGCCAGCAACACACAGAGCGGGGCGTACAATGAGCAGTTCTTC.

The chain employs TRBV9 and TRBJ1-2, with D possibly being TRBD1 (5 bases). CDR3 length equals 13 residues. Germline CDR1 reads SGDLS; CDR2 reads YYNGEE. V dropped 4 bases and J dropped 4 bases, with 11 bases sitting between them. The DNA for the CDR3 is TGTGCCAGCAGCACGAGACAGACCTATGGCTACACCTTC. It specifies CASSTRQTYGYTF.

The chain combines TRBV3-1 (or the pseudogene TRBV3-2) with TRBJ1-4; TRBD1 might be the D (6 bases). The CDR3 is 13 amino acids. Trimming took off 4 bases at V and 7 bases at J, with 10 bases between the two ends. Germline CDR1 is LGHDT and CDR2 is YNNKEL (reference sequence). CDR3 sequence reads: CASSRRGGEKLFF. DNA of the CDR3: TGTGCCAGCAGCCGCAGAGGGGGTGAAAAACTGTTTTTT.

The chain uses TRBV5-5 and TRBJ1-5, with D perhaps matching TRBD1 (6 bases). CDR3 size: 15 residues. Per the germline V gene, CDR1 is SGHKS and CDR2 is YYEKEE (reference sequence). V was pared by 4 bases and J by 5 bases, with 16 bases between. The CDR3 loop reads CASSAGPGVYQPQHF. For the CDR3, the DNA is TGTGCCAGCAGCGCCGGGCCAGGGGTATATCAGCCCCAGCATTTT.

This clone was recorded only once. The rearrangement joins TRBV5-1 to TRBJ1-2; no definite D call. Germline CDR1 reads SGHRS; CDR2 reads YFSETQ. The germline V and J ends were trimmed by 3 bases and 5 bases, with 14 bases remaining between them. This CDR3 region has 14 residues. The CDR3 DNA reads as TGCGCCAGCAGCTCTAGAGGGTCAGGATATGGCTACACCTTC. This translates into CASSSRGSGYGYTF.

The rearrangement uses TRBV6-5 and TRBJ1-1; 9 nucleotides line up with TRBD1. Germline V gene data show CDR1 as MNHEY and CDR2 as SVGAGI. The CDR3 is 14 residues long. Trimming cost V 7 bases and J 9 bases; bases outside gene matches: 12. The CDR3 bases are TGTGCCAGCACCTCACCGGGACAGGGAATGAAAGCTTTCTTT. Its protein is CASTSPGQGMKAFF.

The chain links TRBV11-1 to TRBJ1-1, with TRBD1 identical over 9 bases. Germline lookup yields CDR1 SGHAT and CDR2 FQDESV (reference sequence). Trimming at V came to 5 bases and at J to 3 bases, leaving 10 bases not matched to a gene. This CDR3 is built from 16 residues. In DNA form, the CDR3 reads TGTGCCAGCAGCCGCGGACAGGGGCGGGGGTACACTGAAGCTTTCTTT. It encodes CASSRGQGRGYTEAFF. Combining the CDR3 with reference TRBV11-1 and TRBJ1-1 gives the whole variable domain EAEVAQSPRYKITEKSQAVAFWCDPISGHATLYWYRQILGQGPELLVQFQDESVVDDSQLPKDRFSAERLKGVDSTLKIQPAELGDSAMYLCASSRGQGRGYTEAFFGQGTRLTVV.

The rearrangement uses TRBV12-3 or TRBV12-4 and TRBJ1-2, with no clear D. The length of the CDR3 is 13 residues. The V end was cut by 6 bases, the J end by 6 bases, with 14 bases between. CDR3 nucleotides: TGTGCCAGCAGCTTGCATAGAGTCGATGGCTACACCTTC. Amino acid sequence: CASSLHRVDGYTF.

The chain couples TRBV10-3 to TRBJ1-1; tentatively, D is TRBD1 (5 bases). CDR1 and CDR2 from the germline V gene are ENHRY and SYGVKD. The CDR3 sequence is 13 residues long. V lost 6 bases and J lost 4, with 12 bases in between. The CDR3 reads CAIRGFGGTEAFF. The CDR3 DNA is TGTGCCATCAGGGGCTTCGGGGGCACTGAAGCTTTCTTT.

The CDR3 is CASSLKRGGEAFF. As DNA, the CDR3 is TGTGCCAGCAGCTTAAAGAGAGGCGGCGAAGCTTTCTTT. V is TRBV7-2 and J is TRBJ1-1, with no clear D. Germline V lookup: CDR1 SGHTA, CDR2 FQGNSA. CDR3 length equals 13 residues. Trimming took off 2 bases at V and 8 bases at J, with 12 bases between the two ends.

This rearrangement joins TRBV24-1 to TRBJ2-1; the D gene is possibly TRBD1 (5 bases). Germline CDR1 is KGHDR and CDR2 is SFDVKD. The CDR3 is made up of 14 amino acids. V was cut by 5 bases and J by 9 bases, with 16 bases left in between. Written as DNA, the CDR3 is TGTGCCACCAGTGGTAGTACCCAGGGTTCTGAGCAGTTCTTC. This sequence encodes CATSGSTQGSEQFF.

CDR3 sequence reads: CASSRAGQGRRLETQYF. CDR3 DNA: TGTGCCAGCAGCCGGGCGGGGCAGGGACGACGTCTAGAGACCCAGTACTTC. V gene TRBV5-5 combines with J gene TRBJ2-5; D possibly corresponds to TRBD2 (6 bases). Germline loops: CDR1 SGHKS, CDR2 YYEKEE (reference sequence). V lost 4 bases, J lost 4 bases, and 23 bases lay in between. CDR3 length equals 17 residues.

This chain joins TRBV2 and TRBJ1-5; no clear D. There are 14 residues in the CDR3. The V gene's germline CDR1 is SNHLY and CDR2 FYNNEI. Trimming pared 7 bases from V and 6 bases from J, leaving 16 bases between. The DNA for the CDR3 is TGTGCCAGCAATCAGGATACACCACGTCAGCCCCAGCATTTT. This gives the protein CASNQDTPRQPQHF.

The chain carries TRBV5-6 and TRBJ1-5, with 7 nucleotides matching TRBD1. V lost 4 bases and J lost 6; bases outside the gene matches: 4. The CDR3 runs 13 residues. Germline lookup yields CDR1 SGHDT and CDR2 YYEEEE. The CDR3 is CASSRDRAQPQHF. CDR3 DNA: TGTGCCAGCAGCCGAGACAGGGCTCAGCCCCAGCATTTT.

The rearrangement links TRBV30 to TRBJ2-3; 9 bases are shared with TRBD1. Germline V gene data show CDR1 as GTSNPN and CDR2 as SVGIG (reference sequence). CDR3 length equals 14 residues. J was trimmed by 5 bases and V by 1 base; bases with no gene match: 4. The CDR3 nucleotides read TGTGCCTGGAGTGAGTGGACAGGGGTAGATACGCAGTATTTT. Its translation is CAWSEWTGVDTQYF.

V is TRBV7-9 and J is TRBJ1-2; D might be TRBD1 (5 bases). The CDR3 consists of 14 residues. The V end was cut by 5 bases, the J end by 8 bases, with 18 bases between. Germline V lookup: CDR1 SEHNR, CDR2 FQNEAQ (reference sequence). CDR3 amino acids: CASSPNQGLGGYTF. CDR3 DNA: TGTGCCAGCAGCCCGAATCAGGGCCTCGGGGGCTACACCTTC.

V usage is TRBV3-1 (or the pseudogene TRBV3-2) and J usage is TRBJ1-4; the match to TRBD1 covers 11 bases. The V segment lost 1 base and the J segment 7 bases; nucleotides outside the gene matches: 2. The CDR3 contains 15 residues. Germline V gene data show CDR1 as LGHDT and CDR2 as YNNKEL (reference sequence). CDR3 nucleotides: TGTGCCAGCAGCCAAGGAGGGACAGGGGGTGAAAAACTGTTTTTT. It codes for CASSQGGTGGEKLFF.

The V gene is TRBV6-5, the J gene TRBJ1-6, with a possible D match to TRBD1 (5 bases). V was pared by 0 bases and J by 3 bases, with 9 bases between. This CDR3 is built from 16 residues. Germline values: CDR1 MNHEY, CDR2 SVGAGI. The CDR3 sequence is CASSYSPTVYNSPLHF. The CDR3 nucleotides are TGTGCCAGCAGTTACTCCCCGACAGTCTATAATTCACCCCTCCACTTT.

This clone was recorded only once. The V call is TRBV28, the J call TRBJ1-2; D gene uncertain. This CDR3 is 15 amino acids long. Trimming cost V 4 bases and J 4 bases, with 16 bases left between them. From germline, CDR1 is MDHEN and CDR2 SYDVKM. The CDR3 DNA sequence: TGTGCCAGCAGTTCTTTTCCGACGGAGATCTATGGCTACACCTTC. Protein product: CASSSFPTEIYGYTF.